Sequencing of this T cell receptor (beta chain) was carried out in a study of blood T cell repertoires in COVID-19. Looking at the study overall: COVID-19 samples from acute and convalescent phases originated in the United States, Italy and Spain. PBMCs, B-cell-depleted T cells, or T cells provided the cDNA or gDNA that made up the material.

TCRdb's table, derived via immunoSEQ multiplex PCR, lists solely in-frame clones and lacks some. Of about 120,000 clones listed, about 89% are singletons. Germline assignment: CDR1 SGHRS and CDR2 YFSETQ. Trimming shortened V by 4 bases and J by 5 bases, and 16 bases separated the two germline ends. The CDR3 consists of 15 residues. This clone was observed a single time. Sequencing used peripheral blood. The clonotype was recovered from a human donor with acute or convalescent COVID-19. The donor label of this sample is uncertain. The V gene is TRBV5-1, the J gene TRBJ2-1; weak D call: TRBD2 (6 bases). The CDR3 spells CASSENPGLHNEQFF. CDR3 sequence (DNA): TGCGCCAGCAGCGAGAACCCGGGACTTCACAATGAGCAGTTCTTC.